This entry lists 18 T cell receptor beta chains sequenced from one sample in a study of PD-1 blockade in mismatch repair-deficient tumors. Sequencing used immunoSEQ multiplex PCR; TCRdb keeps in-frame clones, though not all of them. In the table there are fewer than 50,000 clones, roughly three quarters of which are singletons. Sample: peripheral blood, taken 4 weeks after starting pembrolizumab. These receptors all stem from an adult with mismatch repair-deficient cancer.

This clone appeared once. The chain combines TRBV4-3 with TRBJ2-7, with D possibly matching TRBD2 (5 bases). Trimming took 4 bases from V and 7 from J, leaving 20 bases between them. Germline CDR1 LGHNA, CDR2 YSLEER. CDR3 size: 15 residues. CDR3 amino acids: CASSLQVDQAGEQYF. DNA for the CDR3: TGCGCCAGCAGCCTGCAGGTGGATCAGGCGGGTGAGCAGTACTTC.

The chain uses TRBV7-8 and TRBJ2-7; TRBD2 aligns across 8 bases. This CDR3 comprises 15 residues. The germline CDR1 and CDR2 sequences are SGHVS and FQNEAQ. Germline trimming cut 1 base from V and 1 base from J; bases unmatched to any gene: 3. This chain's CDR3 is CASSLGVAGSYEQYF. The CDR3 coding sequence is TGTGCCAGCAGCTTAGGGGTAGCGGGGTCCTACGAGCAGTACTTC.

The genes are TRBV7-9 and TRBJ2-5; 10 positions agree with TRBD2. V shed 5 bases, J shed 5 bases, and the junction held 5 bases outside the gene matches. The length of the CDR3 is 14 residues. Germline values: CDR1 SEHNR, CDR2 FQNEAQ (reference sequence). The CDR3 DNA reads TGTGCCAGCAGCAAACTAGCGGGGTTGGAGACCCAGTACTTC. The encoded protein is CASSKLAGLETQYF.

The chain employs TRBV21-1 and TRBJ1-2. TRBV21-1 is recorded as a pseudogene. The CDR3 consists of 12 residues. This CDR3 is CASSPTGAGYTF. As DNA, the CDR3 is TGTGCCAGCAGCCCGACGGGGGCTGGCTACACCTTC.

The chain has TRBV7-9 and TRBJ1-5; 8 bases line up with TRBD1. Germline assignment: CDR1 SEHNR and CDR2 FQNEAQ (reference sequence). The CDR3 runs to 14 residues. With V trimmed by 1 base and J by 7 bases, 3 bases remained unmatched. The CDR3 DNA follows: TGTGCCAGCAGCTTAGGGACAGGGAACCAGCCCCAGCATTTT. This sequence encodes CASSLGTGNQPQHF.

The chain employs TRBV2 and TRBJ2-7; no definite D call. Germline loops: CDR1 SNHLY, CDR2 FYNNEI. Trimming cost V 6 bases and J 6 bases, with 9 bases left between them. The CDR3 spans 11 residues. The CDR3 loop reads CASSPQSEQYF. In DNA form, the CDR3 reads TGTGCCAGCAGCCCTCAAAGCGAGCAGTACTTC. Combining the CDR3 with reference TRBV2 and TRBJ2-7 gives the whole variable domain EPEVTQTPSHQVTQMGQEVILRCVPISNHLYFYWYRQILGQKVEFLVSFYNNEISEKSEIFDDQFSVERPDGSNFTLKIRSTKLEDSAMYFCASSPQSEQYFGPGTRLTVT.

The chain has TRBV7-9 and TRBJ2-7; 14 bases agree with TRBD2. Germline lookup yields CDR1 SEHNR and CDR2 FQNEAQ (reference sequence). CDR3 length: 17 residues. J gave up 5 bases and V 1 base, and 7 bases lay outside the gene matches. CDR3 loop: CASSLVAGTSGSHEQYF. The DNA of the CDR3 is TGTGCCAGCAGCTTAGTGGCGGGGACTAGCGGGAGCCACGAGCAGTACTTC.

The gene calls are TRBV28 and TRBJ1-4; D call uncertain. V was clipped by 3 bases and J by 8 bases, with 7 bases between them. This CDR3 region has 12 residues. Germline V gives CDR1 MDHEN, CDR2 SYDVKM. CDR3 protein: CASSLFEEKLFF. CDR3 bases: TGTGCCAGCAGTTTGTTTGAGGAAAAACTGTTTTTT.

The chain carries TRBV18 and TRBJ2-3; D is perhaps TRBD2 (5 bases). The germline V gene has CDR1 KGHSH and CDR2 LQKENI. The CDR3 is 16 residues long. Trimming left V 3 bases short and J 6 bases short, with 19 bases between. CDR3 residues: CASSPPGAGRGDTQYF. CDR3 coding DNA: TGTGCCAGCTCACCCCCCGGTGCGGGCCGCGGGGATACGCAGTATTTT.

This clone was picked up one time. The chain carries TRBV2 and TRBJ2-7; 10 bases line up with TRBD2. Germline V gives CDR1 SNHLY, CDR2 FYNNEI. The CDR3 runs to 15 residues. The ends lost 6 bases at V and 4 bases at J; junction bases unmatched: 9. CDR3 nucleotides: TGTGCCAGCAGGGAGGGACTAGCGATTAGTTACGAGCAGTACTTC. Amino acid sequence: CASREGLAISYEQYF.

CDR3 DNA: TGTGCCAGTAGTATAGGGACTAGCTCCAATGAGCAGTTCTTC. The encoded protein is CASSIGTSSNEQFF. The genes are TRBV19 and TRBJ2-1, with TRBD2 identical over 8 bases. In germline, CDR1 is LNHDA, CDR2 SQIVND (reference sequence). Trimming cost V 1 base and J 6 bases; bases outside gene matches: 2. The CDR3 length is 14 residues.

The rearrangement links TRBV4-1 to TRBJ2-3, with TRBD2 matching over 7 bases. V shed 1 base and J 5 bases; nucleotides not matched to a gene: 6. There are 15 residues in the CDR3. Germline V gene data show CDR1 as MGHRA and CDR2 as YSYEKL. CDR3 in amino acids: CASSQGGRAGDTQYF. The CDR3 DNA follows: TGCGCCAGCAGCCAAGGTGGGAGGGCGGGAGATACGCAGTATTTT.

CDR3 sequence (DNA): TGTGCCAGCCGGGACCCCGTTCAAGAGACCCAGTACTTC. Translation gives CASRDPVQETQYF. V gene TRBV6-4 combines with J gene TRBJ2-5; D is tentatively TRBD1 or TRBD2 (5 bases each). The CDR3 is 13 residues long. Germline V gives CDR1 MRHNA, CDR2 SNTAGT. The V gene lost 8 bases and the J gene lost 2 bases, with 12 bases spanning the gap.

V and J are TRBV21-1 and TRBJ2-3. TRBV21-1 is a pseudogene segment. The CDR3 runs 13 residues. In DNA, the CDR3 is TGTGCCAGCAGTCCGATCCGCACAGATACGCAGTATTTT. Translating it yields CASSPIRTDTQYF.

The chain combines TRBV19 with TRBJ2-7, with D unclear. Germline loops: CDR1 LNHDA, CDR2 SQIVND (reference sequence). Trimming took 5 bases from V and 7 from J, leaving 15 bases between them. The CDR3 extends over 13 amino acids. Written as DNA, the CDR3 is TGTGCCAGTAGTTCTGGCAGTGCCCTGGAGCAGTACTTC. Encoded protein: CASSSGSALEQYF. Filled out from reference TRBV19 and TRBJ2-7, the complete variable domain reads DGGITQSPKYLFRKEGQNVTLSCEQNLNHDAMYWYRQDPGQGLRLIYYSQIVNDFQKGDIAEGYSVSREKKESFPLTVTSAQKNPTAFYLCASSSGSALEQYFGPGTRLTVT.

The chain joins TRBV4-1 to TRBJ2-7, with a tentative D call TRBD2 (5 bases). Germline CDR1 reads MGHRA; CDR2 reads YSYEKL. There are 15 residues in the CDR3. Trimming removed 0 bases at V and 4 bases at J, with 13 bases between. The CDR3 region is CASSQELGSVYEQYF. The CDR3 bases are TGCGCCAGCAGCCAAGAACTAGGTTCGGTTTACGAGCAGTACTTC.

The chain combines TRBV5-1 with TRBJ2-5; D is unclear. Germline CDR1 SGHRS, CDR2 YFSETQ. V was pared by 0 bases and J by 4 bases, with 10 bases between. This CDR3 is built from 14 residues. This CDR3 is CASSLAPGRETQYF. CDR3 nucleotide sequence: TGCGCCAGCAGCTTGGCCCCGGGTCGAGAGACCCAGTACTTC.

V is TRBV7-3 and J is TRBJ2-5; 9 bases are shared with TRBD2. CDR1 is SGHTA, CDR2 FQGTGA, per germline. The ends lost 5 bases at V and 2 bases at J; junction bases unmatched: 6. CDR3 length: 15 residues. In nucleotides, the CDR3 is TGTGCCAGCAGCCGCCTTGGACTAGCGCAAGAGACCCAGTACTTC. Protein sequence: CASSRLGLAQETQYF.